The T cell receptor beta chain described here comes from a study of blood T cell repertoires in COVID-19. As for the study in general: Specimens from acute and convalescent COVID-19 originated in the United States, Italy and Spain.

Adults between roughly 18 and 95 years of age took part from under 25 US areas. Participant-reported clinical history was the basis for cohort assignment. The germline gives CDR1 ENHRY, CDR2 SYGVKD. The CDR3 loop spans 16 amino acids. Trimming cost V 5 bases and J 2 bases, with 13 bases left between them. The data were produced by immunoSEQ multiplex PCR, yet TCRdb's version contains in-frame clones alone and is incomplete. The sample lists about 170,000 clones, more than 70% occurring once. The V and J genes are TRBV10-3 and TRBJ1-6; D may be TRBD1 (5 bases). The sequence was collected from a woman aged 50 to 60 in a cohort exposed to, infected with or recovered from COVID-19 (not recorded which). The sample taken for sequencing was PBMCs or T cells enriched from blood (not recorded which). CDR3: CAISNNDRTYNSPLHF. As DNA, the CDR3 is TGTGCCATCAGTAATAATGACAGAACCTATAATTCACCCCTCCACTTT.